This entry concerns a single T cell receptor (beta chain). Its target is unknown. This sample was taken from a study of cytomegalovirus exposure and HLA in healthy donors. Vbeta (60) and Jbeta (13) primers were used in the PCR. The table came from immunoSEQ multiplex PCR; TCRdb's copy has only in-frame clones and leaves some out. This sample has some 200,000 clones, with approximately 80% found just once. Germline V gives CDR1 MGHDK, CDR2 SYGVNS. Trimming stripped 4 bases from V and 0 bases from J, with 12 bases between. CDR3 length equals 15 residues. Study observations and caveats: Productive rates of about 87% or about 30% were seen for most TCR beta V segments in an earlier analysis. When a later analysis compared HLA-associated TCR beta chains with equally common others, the HLA-associated chains turned out to be more clonally expanded and to have lower generation probabilities.

Sample: PBMCs. The chain joins TRBV25-1 to TRBJ1-2; D might be TRBD1 (6 bases). This clonotype originated in a female donor in good health and CMV-seronegative. The CDR3 nucleotides are TGTGCCAGCAGTGCAAGGGGGGGGGCTAACTATGGCTACACCTTC. This gives the protein CASSARGGANYGYTF.